This TCR beta chain was sequenced in a study of glioma-infiltrating T cells after dendritic cell vaccination. For the study at large: Dendritic cells derived from monocytes and pulsed with autologous tumor lysate formed the vaccine.

Trimming removed 7 bases from V and 8 bases from J, with 17 bases in between. The CDR3 totals 13 residues. Germline V gene data show CDR1 as SQVTM and CDR2 as ANQGSEA. Fresh-frozen tumor tissue and more than two years of survival data were available for all. Profiled with immunoSEQ multiplex PCR; TCRdb holds only in-frame clones, not every one. There are 80,000 to 100,000 clones in the sample; approximately 80% occur only once, and roughly 5.7% lies in the top ten. This chain connects TRBV29-1 to TRBJ1-4, with TRBD1 as a possible D gene (6 bases). The receptor was isolated from a human donor with glioblastoma. The sample in question was blood, obtained before dendritic cell vaccination. CDR3 residues: CSGSRGMGEKLFF. CDR3 in DNA: TGCAGCGGGAGCAGGGGAATGGGGGAAAAACTGTTTTTT.